The rows below give T cell receptor beta chains drawn from one sample of a study of Graves' ophthalmopathy and Graves' hyperthyroidism. TCRdb itself ran the multiplex PCR reads through MiXCR, one entry per CDR3 protein. Of 500,000 to 700,000 distinct CDR3 sequences in the sample, approximately 21% were seen once. Sequenced sample: peripheral blood. These receptor sequences come from a woman between 18 and 30 years old with stable Graves' hyperthyroidism. Some clones in this sample may be carry-over from other donors' samples. Both conserved end residues are trimmed from each CDR3.

length,J,V,CDR3
13,TRBJ2-2,TRBV30,AWISGQLNTGELF
12,TRBJ2-5,TRBV2,ASMWGAGEETQY
14,TRBJ1-1,TRBV30,AWSQGVGGRNTEAF
14,TRBJ2-5,TRBV7-8,ASSLQLAGNQETQY
13,TRBJ1-5,TRBV20-1,SATSRGRSNQPQH
14,TRBJ2-7,TRBV2,ASTSERTGSSYEQY
12,TRBJ1-1,TRBV28,ASSKHRENTEAF
12,TRBJ1-2,TRBV12-3/TRBV12-4,ASSFGGAGYGYT
14,TRBJ2-5,TRBV5-1,ASGLGNRGLEETQY
16,TRBJ2-5,TRBV11-3,ASSLGPTSGSSRETQY
11,TRBJ2-7,TRBV7-9,ASSPGYSYEQY
17,TRBJ2-7,TRBV28,ASSLMALKSSRSSYEQY
12,TRBJ1-2,TRBV10-3,AISDTASNYGYT
13,TRBJ1-3,TRBV7-9,ASSPTTGLGDTIY
12,TRBJ2-5,TRBV20-1,SARRLAGGETQY
9,TRBJ2-7,TRBV2,ASRWGYEQY
12,TRBJ2-5,TRBV20-1,SASPSWAQETQY
11,TRBJ2-7,TRBV18,ASSPPNEYEQY
13,TRBJ1-2,TRBV11-1,ASSPGTGTNYGYT
13,TRBJ2-7,TRBV28,ASSLPRTGILEQY
12,TRBJ2-6,TRBV6-1,ASSGFSGANVLT
12,TRBJ2-7,TRBV11-2,ASGPLGGSYEQY
11,TRBJ1-5,TRBV28,ASMTGGEQPQH
13,TRBJ2-7,TRBV12-3/TRBV12-4,ASSLWGQGRYEQY
14,TRBJ2-2,TRBV7-3,ASSPSSGRKAGELF
11,TRBJ2-4,TRBV12-3/TRBV12-4,ASSLGGGTLQY
14,TRBJ2-7,TRBV6-2/TRBV6-3,ASSYSRSAVSYEQY
13,TRBJ2-7,TRBV20-1,SARDGTSVSYEQY
13,TRBJ1-2,TRBV28,ASSQRGLSNYGYT
16,TRBJ2-7,TRBV29-1,SVEDLSRNGRRAYEQY
12,TRBJ1-2,TRBV6-5,ASSYERVSNGYT
13,TRBJ2-2,TRBV11-1,ASRGAGGNTGELF
12,TRBJ1-3,TRBV6-1,ASSGTGPGNTIY
13,TRBJ1-1,TRBV11-1,ASSHDRVAGTEAF
14,TRBJ1-6,TRBV20-1,SARDDRSSYNSPLH
12,TRBJ1-5,TRBV18,ASSTTDSNQPQH
12,TRBJ2-7,TRBV6-1,ASKRSRINYEQY
13,TRBJ2-5,TRBV7-9,ASSLVTSSQETQY
14,TRBJ1-2,TRBV6-5,ASSYGGGLVDDGYT